A single sample gave rise to the 19 T cell receptor beta chains below, sequenced in a study of T cell responses to AZD1222 COVID-19 vaccine. Sequenced by immunoSEQ multiplex PCR; TCRdb stores in-frame clones only, minus some. The repertoire holds 65,000 to 85,000 clones, with more than 75% as singletons. Sequencing used peripheral blood, obtained on day 0 of AZD1222 vaccination. These receptors were obtained from an adult in good health.

The chain employs TRBV5-4 and TRBJ1-4, with D maybe TRBD1 (5 bases). The CDR3 sequence is 15 residues long. Trimming took off 4 bases at V and 6 bases at J, with 16 bases between the two ends. Germline V lookup: CDR1 SGHNT, CDR2 YYREEE (reference sequence). The CDR3 bases are TGTGCCAGCAGCAGGTCCGGGACCATGGATGAAAAACTGTTTTTT. Encoded protein: CASSRSGTMDEKLFF.

The chain is built from TRBV7-9 and TRBJ1-2; D not certain. V lost 2 bases and J 1 base, leaving 5 bases between the germline ends. The CDR3 totals 13 residues. From germline, CDR1 is SEHNR and CDR2 FQNEAQ (reference sequence). The CDR3 here is CASSLSLNYGYTF. DNA for the CDR3: TGTGCCAGCAGCTTAAGCCTTAACTATGGCTACACCTTC. The full variable domain, completed using reference TRBV7-9 and TRBJ1-2, is DTGVSQNPRHKITKRGQNVTFRCDPISEHNRLYWYRQTLGQGPEFLTYFQNEAQLEKSRLLSDRFSAERPKGSFSTLEIQRTEQGDSAMYLCASSLSLNYGYTFGSGTRLTVV.

This sequence joins TRBV7-6 and TRBJ1-1; TRBD1 is a possible D gene (6 bases). Trimming shortened V by 5 bases and J by 5 bases, and 18 bases separated the two germline ends. There are 15 residues in the CDR3. The germline gives CDR1 SGHVS, CDR2 FNYEAQ. In DNA form, the CDR3 reads TGTGCCAGCAGCGGCTACTCAACAGGGAGAACTGAAGCTTTCTTT. Translating it yields CASSGYSTGRTEAFF.

V gene TRBV5-4 combines with J gene TRBJ1-2; D uncertain. V was trimmed by 4 bases and J by 5 bases, leaving 12 bases between them. The CDR3 has 13 amino acids. The germline gives CDR1 SGHNT, CDR2 YYREEE (reference sequence). As DNA, the CDR3 is TGTGCCAGCAGCCATATTCAGCCGTATGGCTACACCTTC. This sequence encodes CASSHIQPYGYTF.

The V call is TRBV5-6, the J call TRBJ2-1; D perhaps matches TRBD1 (5 bases). The CDR3 has 13 amino acids. Between the trimmed V and J ends, which lost 4 bases and 3 bases, there was a span of 8 bases. Germline values: CDR1 SGHDT, CDR2 YYEEEE. In nucleotides, the CDR3 is TGTGCCAGCAGCCCGACAGACTACAATGAGCAGTTCTTC. Protein product: CASSPTDYNEQFF.

This clone was recorded a few times. The rearrangement joins TRBV30 to TRBJ2-7; D might be TRBD2 (5 bases). Germline CDR1 is GTSNPN and CDR2 is SVGIG (reference sequence). The V gene lost 8 bases and the J gene lost 0 bases, with 8 bases spanning the gap. This CDR3 region has 11 residues. CDR3 sequence (DNA): TGTGCCGGAACTAGCTCCTACGAGCAGTACTTC. Its protein is CAGTSSYEQYF.

V and J are TRBV6-4 and TRBJ2-2; unclear D gene. The germline V gene encodes CDR1 MRHNA and CDR2 SNTAGT. V dropped 1 base and J dropped 6 bases, with 6 bases sitting between them. This CDR3 comprises 13 residues. In nucleotides, the CDR3 is TGTGCCAGCAGTGACTGGGTGGCCGGGGAGCTGTTTTTT. Its protein product is CASSDWVAGELFF.

The gene calls are TRBV5-4 and TRBJ1-1; TRBD1 might be the D (5 bases). V lost 4 bases and J 1 base, leaving 8 bases between the germline ends. The CDR3 is 13 amino acids. Germline CDR1 and CDR2: SGHNT and YYREEE (reference sequence). This CDR3 reads CASSDQGNTEAFF. The CDR3 DNA follows: TGTGCCAGCAGCGATCAGGGGAACACTGAAGCTTTCTTT.

V usage is TRBV7-6 and J usage is TRBJ1-1; D is ambiguous. CDR3 size: 16 residues. The germline V gene has CDR1 SGHVS and CDR2 FNYEAQ. The V end was cut by 3 bases, the J end by 4 bases, with 18 bases between. CDR3 sequence: CASSFNSLGLGTEAFF. CDR3 nucleotide sequence: TGTGCCAGCAGCTTTAACAGTCTGGGTCTGGGCACTGAAGCTTTCTTT.

The genes are TRBV9 and TRBJ1-2; D gene ambiguous. CDR3 length equals 14 residues. From germline, CDR1 is SGDLS and CDR2 YYNGEE. Trimming cost V 4 bases and J 8 bases, with 18 bases left between them. The CDR3 is CASSPGEAGMGYTF. The CDR3 DNA reads as TGTGCCAGCAGCCCTGGAGAGGCGGGTATGGGCTACACCTTC.

The rearrangement links TRBV9 to TRBJ2-1; TRBD2 matches at 7 bases. Germline CDR1 reads SGDLS; CDR2 reads YYNGEE. The V gene end was trimmed by 4 bases and the J gene end by 4 bases; junction bases not matched to a gene: 14. The CDR3 has 17 amino acids. For the CDR3, the DNA is TGTGCCAGCAGCACCCCGCGGGGGAGGGGATATTACAATGAGCAGTTCTTC. Amino acids: CASSTPRGRGYYNEQFF.

V is TRBV27 and J is TRBJ2-5, with 7 nucleotides matching TRBD1. The germline gives CDR1 MNHEY, CDR2 SMNVEV (reference sequence). V was pared by 8 bases and J by 2 bases, with 5 bases of the junction left unmatched. The CDR3 is 13 residues long. In DNA form, the CDR3 reads TGTGCCAGCCAAATACAGGGGCAAGAGACCCAGTACTTC. The encoded protein is CASQIQGQETQYF.

This sequence joins TRBV6-2 or TRBV6-3 and TRBJ2-5; 9 bases map to TRBD1. After removal of 2 bases from V and 0 bases from J, the junction contained 4 bases not matched to a gene. This CDR3 region has 16 residues. The germline CDR1 and CDR2 sequences are MNHEY and SVGEGT. In DNA form, the CDR3 reads TGTGCCAGCAGTTACACTGGACAGGGGTACCAAGAGACCCAGTACTTC. Translation: CASSYTGQGYQETQYF.

The chain combines TRBV7-9 with TRBJ1-2; 7 nucleotides line up with TRBD1. The CDR3 spans 13 residues. J gave up 3 bases and V 5 bases, and 3 bases lay outside the gene matches. Germline V gives CDR1 SEHNR, CDR2 FQNEAQ (reference sequence). CDR3 coding DNA: TGTGCCAGCAGCGCGGGGACAGACTATGGCTACACCTTC. Its protein product is CASSAGTDYGYTF.

The chain links TRBV14 to TRBJ2-3, with 7 bases matching TRBD1. With V trimmed by 4 bases and J by 1 base, 8 bases remained unmatched. This CDR3 region has 16 residues. Per germline, CDR1 SGHDN and CDR2 FVKESK. The CDR3 region is CASSRWTGQRTDTQYF. The DNA for the CDR3 is TGTGCCAGCAGCCGTTGGACAGGCCAACGCACAGATACGCAGTATTTT.

V usage is TRBV19 and J usage is TRBJ1-5; D call uncertain. The V end lost 7 bases, the J end lost 3 bases, and 10 bases lay between the germline ends. The CDR3 contains 13 residues. Germline CDR1 LNHDA, CDR2 SQIVND (reference sequence). CDR3 DNA sequence: TGTGCCAGTAAACCTACAGTCAATCAGCCCCAGCATTTT. Translating it yields CASKPTVNQPQHF.

This chain uses TRBV27 with TRBJ2-3; a weak D match, TRBD2 (6 bases). The CDR3 is 16 amino acids. Germline loops: CDR1 MNHEY, CDR2 SMNVEV (reference sequence). V was clipped by 6 bases and J by 4 bases, with 20 bases between them. CDR3 loop: CASSFVSAGRADTQYF. The CDR3 region has the DNA TGTGCCAGCAGCTTTGTTAGTGCGGGGAGAGCAGATACGCAGTATTTT.

This clone came up once. J is TRBJ1-5 and V is TRBV6-1; D unresolved. The CDR3 sequence is 14 residues long. Trimming shortened V by 3 bases and J by 7 bases, and 13 bases separated the two germline ends. CDR1 is MNHNS, CDR2 SASEGT, per germline. CDR3 in DNA: TGTGCCAGCAGTGAGGCCCATCCTCGGCAGCCCCAGCATTTT. It specifies CASSEAHPRQPQHF.

The chain has TRBV11-2 and TRBJ2-1; the match to TRBD2 covers 9 bases. Losses at the gene ends were 1 base for V and 5 bases for J; bases not matched to a gene: 3. Per germline, CDR1 SGHAT and CDR2 FQNNGV. The CDR3 length is 15 residues. The CDR3 spells CASSLVRGGHNEQFF. The CDR3 nucleotides read TGTGCCAGCAGCTTAGTGCGGGGGGGCCACAATGAGCAGTTCTTC.